This TCR beta chain was found in a study of response to subunit inactivated influenza vaccine. The CDR3 is 16 amino acids. V lost 3 bases, J lost 2 bases, and 17 bases lay in between. CDR1 and CDR2 from the germline V gene are LGHDT and YNNKEL (reference sequence). Study-level findings and limits: Authors suggested each seasonal flu vaccination may recruit only limited numbers of new T cells.

A note on this clonotype: Antigen: not known.

TCRdb redid the calling of the RT-PCR reads with MiXCR, one entry per CDR3 protein. In the table there are about 800,000 distinct CDR3 sequences, about 20% of which are singletons. Source: PBMCs from blood, taken roughly 5 days after vaccination. The clonotype comes from a man between 50 and 59 years old who received an inactivated influenza vaccine. The chain joins TRBV3-1 to TRBJ2-7; tentatively, D is TRBD2 (5 bases). The CDR3 sequence is CASSQDNLALPYEQYF. The CDR3 nucleotides are TGTGCCAGCAGCCAGGATAACCTAGCACTCCCCTACGAGCAGTACTTC.